Each of the 13 T cell receptor beta chains below was sequenced from the same sample in a study of blood T cells in healthy people across ages. A second PCR of 7 to 11 cycles used a sample-barcoded 5' primer and a J-beta primer mix. TCRdb ran MiXCR on the 5' RACE reads and lists one entry per CDR3 protein. The profile shows 1,100,000 or so distinct CDR3 sequences, roughly 45% of them singletons. The sequenced sample consisted of blood. These receptors were taken from an older woman in good health.

V usage is TRBV11-3 and J usage is TRBJ2-1; TRBD1 or TRBD2 may be the D gene (5 bases each). The CDR3 is 14 amino acids. V lost 1 base, J lost 9 bases, and 13 bases lay in between. The germline V gene encodes CDR1 SGHNT and CDR2 YENEEA. CDR3 DNA sequence: TGTGCCAGCAGCTTAGGGGGGATTTCTGGTGAGCAGTTCTTC. Its translation: CASSLGGISGEQFF.

As for this clonotype: A read error may be the cause here, since a much bigger clone is one base away. This sequence joins TRBV25-1 and TRBJ1-2; tentatively, D is TRBD1 (5 bases). Germline V lookup: CDR1 MGHDK, CDR2 SYGVNS. The length of the CDR3 is 13 residues. In DNA, the CDR3 is TGTGCCAGCACCCTCGGGACGGAATATGGCCACACCTTC. Translated: CASTLGTEYGHTF.

The J gene is TRBJ1-6, the V gene TRBV3-1; 7 nucleotides agree with TRBD1. J was trimmed by 7 bases and V by 1 base; bases with no gene match: 16. The CDR3 consists of 19 residues. The germline V gene has CDR1 LGHDT and CDR2 YNNKEL (reference sequence). The CDR3 sequence: CASSQVPSATGQENSPLHF. The CDR3, as DNA: TGTGCCAGCAGCCAAGTCCCTAGTGCCACCGGACAGGAAAATTCACCCCTCCACTTT.

The chain is built from TRBV7-6 and TRBJ1-2; D ambiguous. The germline gives CDR1 SGHVS, CDR2 FNYEAQ. CDR3 length: 15 amino acids. Trimming cost V 2 bases and J 0 bases, with 10 bases left between them. For the CDR3, the DNA is TGTGCCAGCAGCTTAAATCCGGGGTCTAACTATGGCTACACCTTC. It specifies CASSLNPGSNYGYTF. Based on the CDR3 plus reference TRBV7-6 and TRBJ1-2, the full variable domain is GAGVSQSPRYKVTKRGQDVALRCDPISGHVSLYWYRQALGQGPEFLTYFNYEAQQDKSGLPNDRFSAERPEGSISTLTIQRTEQRDSAMYRCASSLNPGSNYGYTFGSGTRLTVV.

This clonotype showed up just a few times. It may be a read error: a sequence one base away is much more abundant. The chain combines TRBV5-1 with TRBJ2-5, with D perhaps matching TRBD2 (5 bases). CDR1 is SGHRS, CDR2 YFSETQ, per germline. Trimming cost V 4 bases and J 6 bases, with 31 bases left between them. The CDR3 is 19 residues long. The CDR3 here is CASSDGETVARTPGKTQYF. In nucleotides, the CDR3 is TGCGCCAGCAGCGACGGTGAGACCGTGGCTAGGACTCCAGGAAAGACCCAGTACTTC.

The rearrangement uses TRBV14 and TRBJ2-7; D possibly uses TRBD1 or TRBD2 (5 bases each). The CDR3 covers 20 residues. Germline V gene data show CDR1 as SGHDN and CDR2 as FVKESK. V was trimmed by 1 base and J by 0 bases, leaving 25 bases between them. CDR3 residues: CASSQGVRDHQLPSSYEQYF. DNA for the CDR3: TGTGCCAGCAGCCAAGGCGTAAGGGACCACCAACTACCGAGCTCCTACGAGCAGTACTTC.

The genes are TRBV27 and TRBJ2-7; 10 nucleotides line up with TRBD2. This CDR3 is 16 amino acids long. V trimming: 2 bases; J trimming: 1 base; junction bases outside the gene matches: 5. From germline, CDR1 is MNHEY and CDR2 SMNVEV (reference sequence). The DNA of the CDR3 is TGTGCCAGCAGTTTAAGAGGGACTAGCGCGTCCTACGAGCAGTACTTC. Translation gives CASSLRGTSASYEQYF.

This clonotype has only a few counts. The chain carries TRBV18 and TRBJ2-7; D may correspond to TRBD1 or TRBD2 (5 bases each). In germline, CDR1 is KGHSH, CDR2 LQKENI. There are 15 residues in the CDR3. Trimming left V 4 bases short and J 2 bases short, with 15 bases between. CDR3 in DNA: TGTGCCAGCTCACATGATAGGGACGGCACCTACGAGCAGTACTTC. Residues: CASSHDRDGTYEQYF.

This chain's CDR3 is CASSWTGLSYEQYF. The CDR3 DNA reads as TGTGCCAGCAGCTGGACAGGGTTGTCCTACGAGCAGTACTTC. The genes are TRBV5-6 and TRBJ2-7, with TRBD1 matching over 8 bases. Germline V CDR1 and CDR2: SGHDT, YYEEEE. CDR3 size: 14 residues. V lost 3 bases and J lost 1; bases outside the gene matches: 3.

The chain combines TRBV6-5 with TRBJ2-3; D might be TRBD2 (5 bases). Trimming removed 0 bases at V and 3 bases at J, with 13 bases between. The germline CDR1 and CDR2 sequences are MNHEY and SVGAGI. This CDR3 has 16 amino acids. The CDR3 reads CASSYSGGAVTDTQYF. DNA of the CDR3: TGTGCCAGCAGTTACTCGGGCGGAGCGGTGACAGATACGCAGTATTTT.

The rearrangement uses TRBV20-1 and TRBJ1-5; 7 bases map to TRBD1. The CDR3 loop spans 14 amino acids. Losses at the gene ends were 4 bases for V and 4 bases for J; bases not matched to a gene: 7. Germline CDR1 and CDR2: DFQATT and SNEGSKA (reference sequence). Written as DNA, the CDR3 is TGCAGTGCTAAACAACAGGGGCGAAATCAGCCCCAGCATTTT. Translated, it gives CSAKQQGRNQPQHF.

The chain combines TRBV20-1 with TRBJ2-4, with a weak D call TRBD2 (7 bases). The CDR3 consists of 13 residues. The ends were cut back, 5 bases at V and 4 bases at J, with 12 bases in the middle. The germline V gene has CDR1 DFQATT and CDR2 SNEGSKA (reference sequence). The CDR3 loop is CSAGRGGKNIQYF. DNA of the CDR3: TGCAGTGCTGGGAGGGGGGGGAAAAACATTCAGTACTTC.

This clonotype turned up a few times. V gene TRBV11-2 combines with J gene TRBJ2-4; 7 bases map to TRBD1. The J call may be wrong; the DNA end is better matched by TRBJ2-7. CDR3 length: 14 amino acids. CDR1 and CDR2 (germline): SGHAT, FQNNGV. The CDR3 loop reads CASSLADREGEQYF. The CDR3 DNA reads TGTGCCAGCAGCTTAGCCGACAGGGAAGGCGAGCAGTACTTC.